The clone carrying this T cell receptor (beta chain) was detected a few times. The CDR3 has 15 amino acids. The ends were cut back, 1 base at V and 4 bases at J, with 13 bases in the middle. The germline gives CDR1 LNHNV, CDR2 YYDKDF (reference sequence). Every bit of the isolated RNA underwent reverse transcription, so sequencing read expressed TCRB transcripts. Assay: immunoSEQ multiplex PCR; the TCRdb copy retains only in-frame clones and omits some. Of around 350,000 clones listed, over 10% are singletons. This entry comes from a study of beta chain features in type 1 diabetes. Blood was collected once per donor into heparin, averaging about 0.12 L.

The V and J genes are TRBV15 and TRBJ1-2; TRBD1 is a possible D gene (5 bases). This receptor was identified in a man younger than 35 in good health. Sequencing input: naive CD4+ T cells from blood. CDR3 DNA: TGTGCCACCAGCAGAGGTGGCCAGGGTTCCTATGGCTACACCTTC. It codes for CATSRGGQGSYGYTF.